These 19 T cell receptor beta chains were sequenced from one sample in a study of identifying expanded T cells in peripheral blood. Here immunoSEQ multiplex PCR was the method, and the copy in TCRdb shows in-frame clones only, minus some. The repertoire holds about 58,000 clones, with 89% as singletons. Sequencing used blood. The receptors come from a person aged 18 to 75 in good health.

The chain uses TRBV7-2 and TRBJ2-1; 11 nucleotides agree with TRBD1. This CDR3 has 16 amino acids. After removal of 2 bases from V and 5 bases from J, the junction contained 5 bases not matched to a gene. CDR1 and CDR2 (germline): SGHTA, FQGNSA. The CDR3 here is CASSLFGTGGNNEQFF. In nucleotides, the CDR3 is TGTGCCAGCAGCTTATTCGGGACAGGGGGAAACAATGAGCAGTTCTTC.

The V gene is TRBV7-9, the J gene TRBJ2-5; no reliable D call. The V gene lost 3 bases and the J gene lost 5 bases, with 13 bases spanning the gap. Germline CDR1 and CDR2: SEHNR and FQNEAQ (reference sequence). CDR3 size: 14 residues. The CDR3 DNA reads as TGTGCCAGCAGCTTCACGGGCAAGGAGGAGACCCAGTACTTC. It encodes CASSFTGKEETQYF.

The chain recombines TRBV4-3 with TRBJ2-7, with D unclear. Germline CDR1 LGHNA, CDR2 YSLEER. This CDR3 has 16 amino acids. Trimming shortened V by 1 base and J by 3 bases, and 16 bases separated the two germline ends. The DNA of the CDR3 is TGCGCCAGCAGCCAAGCCGTTGCACAAGCGAGCTACGAGCAGTACTTC. Translation: CASSQAVAQASYEQYF.

The chain uses TRBV9 and TRBJ2-5; D gene uncertain. Deletions cut 0 bases from V and 5 bases from J, with 17 bases between. The germline V gene has CDR1 SGDLS and CDR2 YYNGEE. The CDR3 sequence is 16 residues long. CDR3 sequence: CASSVGRRITGETQYF. CDR3 nucleotide sequence: TGTGCCAGCAGCGTAGGCCGCAGGATTACCGGGGAGACCCAGTACTTC.

The genes are TRBV6-1 and TRBJ2-7; D uncertain. Germline V gene data show CDR1 as MNHNS and CDR2 as SASEGT. Between the trimmed V and J ends, which lost 4 bases and 1 base, there was a span of 11 bases. The CDR3 is made up of 14 amino acids. The CDR3 sequence is CASSVSQLSYEQYF. The CDR3, as DNA: TGTGCCAGCAGTGTGTCACAGCTGTCCTACGAGCAGTACTTC.

The chain carries TRBV27 and TRBJ1-6, with D unclear. From germline, CDR1 is MNHEY and CDR2 SMNVEV (reference sequence). V was cut by 7 bases and J by 0 bases, with 7 bases left in between. The CDR3 totals 14 residues. The CDR3 DNA is TGTGCCAGCAAAACGAGCTCCTATAATTCACCCCTCCACTTT. Its protein is CASKTSSYNSPLHF.

The V and J genes are TRBV4-3 and TRBJ2-3, with unresolved D. The length of the CDR3 is 17 residues. V lost 0 bases to trimming and J lost 1 base, with 14 bases between them. Germline loops: CDR1 LGHNA, CDR2 YSLEER. CDR3 region: CASSQEPVGARTDTQYF. The CDR3 region has the DNA TGCGCCAGCAGCCAAGAGCCCGTTGGCGCCCGCACAGATACGCAGTATTTT.

This chain links TRBV9 with TRBJ2-1; perhaps TRBD2 as D (7 bases). CDR1 and CDR2 from the germline V gene are SGDLS and YYNGEE. V lost 0 bases and J lost 9, with 13 bases in between. The CDR3 sequence is 14 residues long. CDR3 in DNA: TGTGCCAGCAGCGTAGCTAGCGGAGGGGGTGAGCAGTTCTTC. It is translated as CASSVASGGGEQFF. Using reference TRBV9 and TRBJ2-1 for the parts outside the CDR3, the full variable domain is DSGVTQTPKHLITATGQRVTLRCSPRSGDLSVYWYQQSLDQGLQFLIQYYNGEERAKGNILERFSAQQFPDLHSELNLSSLELGDSALYFCASSVASGGGEQFFGPGTRLTVL.

This chain's CDR3 is CSVRAAGELFF. The CDR3 DNA is TGCAGCGTGAGGGCTGCCGGGGAGCTGTTTTTT. The chain recombines TRBV29-1 with TRBJ2-2, with a tentative D call TRBD2 (5 bases). The V and J ends lost 6 bases and 6 bases respectively, with 8 bases between them. From germline, CDR1 is SQVTM and CDR2 ANQGSEA. CDR3 length: 11 residues.

The chain uses TRBV7-9 and TRBJ2-7; 7 bases map to TRBD1. The CDR3 spans 14 residues. The germline V gene encodes CDR1 SEHNR and CDR2 FQNEAQ (reference sequence). V shed 4 bases and J 3 bases; nucleotides not matched to a gene: 6. The CDR3 sequence is CASSSPDRFYEQYF. DNA for the CDR3: TGTGCCAGCAGCTCCCCGGACAGGTTCTACGAGCAGTACTTC.

The V call is TRBV19, the J call TRBJ1-2; D not certain. This CDR3 has 16 amino acids. In germline, CDR1 is LNHDA, CDR2 SQIVND (reference sequence). Trimming shortened V by 1 base and J by 0 bases, and 12 bases separated the two germline ends. This chain's CDR3 is CASSIAVSVANYGYTF. The DNA of the CDR3 is TGTGCCAGTAGTATAGCGGTTTCAGTAGCTAACTATGGCTACACCTTC.

The rearrangement links TRBV18 to TRBJ2-5, with unresolved D. Germline-derived CDR1 and CDR2 are KGHSH and LQKENI. The V gene lost 3 bases and the J gene lost 3 bases, with 8 bases spanning the gap. The CDR3 spans 13 residues. The chain's CDR3 is CASSPPAEETQYF. Here the CDR3 DNA reads TGTGCCAGCTCACCGCCAGCAGAAGAGACCCAGTACTTC.

This chain joins TRBV6-1 and TRBJ2-2; 7 bases line up with TRBD2. The V gene's germline CDR1 is MNHNS and CDR2 SASEGT. The CDR3 runs 16 residues. With 3 bases clipped from V and 1 base from J, the junction kept 5 bases outside the gene matches. CDR3 in amino acids: CASSDPRGGNTGELFF. DNA of the CDR3: TGTGCCAGCAGTGATCCCCGCGGGGGGAACACCGGGGAGCTGTTTTTT.

This clone rates as medium-sized. This chain connects TRBV4-3 to TRBJ1-3; D gene ambiguous. The CDR3 spans 13 residues. Germline CDR1 and CDR2: LGHNA and YSLEER. The germline V and J ends were trimmed by 0 bases and 4 bases, with 4 bases remaining between them. The CDR3 DNA follows: TGCGCCAGCAGCCAAGAAAGAGGAAACACCATATATTTT. Amino acid sequence: CASSQERGNTIYF.

The chain uses TRBV7-2 and TRBJ2-5; TRBD2 matches at 7 bases. Per the germline V gene, CDR1 is SGHTA and CDR2 is FQGNSA. This CDR3 comprises 14 residues. Losses at the gene ends were 3 bases for V and 1 base for J; bases not matched to a gene: 2. The CDR3 spells CASSFSSGQETQYF. The CDR3 DNA is TGTGCCAGCAGCTTTTCTAGCGGCCAAGAGACCCAGTACTTC.

The V call is TRBV28, the J call TRBJ1-1; TRBD1 agrees at 7 bases. The CDR3 has 16 residues. Looked up from germline, CDR1 is MDHEN and CDR2 is SYDVKM. The V segment lost 5 bases and the J segment 10 bases; nucleotides outside the gene matches: 19. Here the CDR3 reads CASSPKGTASRMRAFF. The CDR3 DNA reads as TGTGCCAGCAGTCCCAAAGGGACAGCCTCACGGATGAGAGCTTTCTTT.

The rearrangement links TRBV5-1 to TRBJ2-2, with D uncertain. The germline gives CDR1 SGHRS, CDR2 YFSETQ. Deletions cut 1 base from V and 0 bases from J, with 7 bases between. This CDR3 spans 15 amino acids. CDR3 in DNA: TGCGCCAGCAGCTTGTGGCGGACGAACACCGGGGAGCTGTTTTTT. Amino acid sequence: CASSLWRTNTGELFF.

The gene calls are TRBV21-1 and TRBJ2-7; the listed D gene, TRBD1, was not tested against the DNA. TRBV21-1 is noted as a pseudogene. CDR3 size: 18 residues. In DNA, the CDR3 is TGTGCCAGCAGCCCAGGACAGGGGGCGCCTGATCTTCCTTACGAGCAGTACTTC. This encodes CASSPGQGAPDLPYEQYF.

The chain has TRBV7-3 and TRBJ2-1; a weak D match, TRBD2 (6 bases). With 1 base removed from V and 1 base from J, the gap between germline ends came to 14 bases. The germline V gene encodes CDR1 SGHTA and CDR2 FQGTGA. The CDR3 is 17 residues long. In DNA form, the CDR3 reads TGTGCCAGCAGCTTAAATCCCGCGGGATCGTCCTACAATGAGCAGTTCTTC. The encoded protein is CASSLNPAGSSYNEQFF.